These T cell receptor beta chains were read from a single sample in a study of beta chain features in type 1 diabetes. This table comes from immunoSEQ multiplex PCR, and its TCRdb copy is limited to in-frame clones, with some not included. The sample includes 500,000 to 850,000 clones, over 12% of them seen just once. The sequenced sample was naive CD4+ T cells from blood. Receptors were obtained from a young man with type 1 diabetes. CDR3s include the opening cysteine and the closing phenylalanine or tryptophan. A D gene is named only where the DNA matches it firmly. Size values are once, few and many counts, or a class for expanded clones, and some rows have none.

few	-	14	TRBV5-1	TRBJ2-7	CASRWSDGGSEQYF	TGCGCCAGCAGGTGGTCGGACGGCGGTTCCGAGCAGTACTTC
-	-	12	TRBV25-1	TRBJ1-5	CASSEYDQPQHF	TGTGCCAGCAGTGAATATGATCAGCCCCAGCATTTT
few	-	13	TRBV2	TRBJ2-1	CASSERLALGQFF	TGTGCCAGCAGTGAACGATTAGCCCTAGGGCAGTTCTTC
few	TRBD1	15	TRBV18	TRBJ2-7	CASSPPGQESFEQYF	TGTGCCAGCTCACCCCCCGGACAGGAGTCCTTCGAGCAGTACTTC
few	TRBD2	15	TRBV30	TRBJ2-3	CAWSVLAGNTDTQYF	TGTGCCTGGAGTGTACTAGCGGGGAACACAGATACGCAGTATTTT
few	-	14	TRBV5-4	TRBJ2-5	CASSLPGYQETQYF	TGTGCCAGCAGCCTCCCGGGATACCAAGAGACCCAGTACTTC
-	-	14	TRBV25-1	TRBJ1-2	CASSNWASKDGYTF	TGTGCCAGCAGTAACTGGGCCTCCAAAGATGGCTACACCTTC
-	-	16	TRBV6-5	TRBJ1-1	CASSYRARTMNTEAFF	TGTGCCAGCAGTTACCGGGCAAGAACCATGAACACTGAAGCTTTCTTT
few	-	14	TRBV6-5	TRBJ1-2	CASSYSTARDGYTF	TGTGCCAGCAGTTACTCGACTGCCAGGGATGGCTACACCTTC
-	TRBD2	12	TRBV30	TRBJ2-7	CALSRGGYEQYF	TGTGCCCTAAGTCGGGGGGGCTACGAGCAGTACTTC
-	-	18	TRBV15	TRBJ1-2	CATSTEGGSGRELYGYTF	TGTGCCACCAGCACCGAAGGAGGTTCGGGTAGGGAGCTCTATGGCTACACCTTC
few	-	15	TRBV7-2	TRBJ2-7	CASSLRGGQEYEQYF	TGTGCCAGCAGCTTAAGGGGAGGACAGGAGTACGAGCAGTACTTC
-	TRBD2	15	TRBV5-6	TRBJ2-3	CASSSVREGEEKQYF	TGTGCCAGCAGCTCTGTCCGGGAGGGCGAAGAAAAGCAGTATTTT
few	-	16	TRBV18	TRBJ1-5	CASSPRSGGNNQPQHF	TGTGCCAGCTCACCTCGATCGGGGGGCAACAATCAGCCCCAGCATTTT
few	-	15	TRBV19	TRBJ2-5	CASSLRQSYQETQYF	TGTGCCAGTAGTCTGCGACAGAGCTACCAAGAGACCCAGTACTTC
-	-	15	TRBV18	TRBJ2-2	CASSPPSEVTGELFF	TGTGCCAGCTCACCACCATCGGAAGTCACCGGGGAGCTGTTTTTT
-	TRBD1	17	TRBV28	TRBJ2-1	CASSLALGQSSYNEQFF	TGTGCCAGCAGTTTAGCCCTGGGACAGAGCTCCTACAATGAGCAGTTCTTC
few	-	12	TRBV14	TRBJ1-2	CASSQGGYGYTF	TGTGCCAGCAGCCAAGGCGGCTATGGCTACACCTTC
-	-	11	TRBV13	TRBJ2-3	CASSYRRDWRF	TGTGCCAGCAGCTACCGCCGCGACTGGCGTTTT
-	TRBD1	15	TRBV30	TRBJ1-3	CAWSRDSLSGNTIYF	TGTGCCTGGAGTCGGGACAGCCTCTCTGGAAACACCATATATTTT
-	-	15	TRBV25-1	TRBJ2-7	CASGRGGAGVYEQYF	TGTGCCAGCGGCCGTGGGGGTGCAGGGGTTTACGAGCAGTACTTC
-	TRBD2	15	TRBV4-1	TRBJ2-3	CASSKGTSIPDTQYF	TGCGCCAGCAGCAAAGGGACTAGTATTCCAGATACGCAGTATTTT
-	TRBD1	15	TRBV28	TRBJ2-5	CASSPTGGRRETQYF	TGTGCCAGCAGTCCCACAGGGGGCAGGCGAGAGACCCAGTACTTC
few	TRBD2	14	TRBV5-1	TRBJ2-5	CASSLALAEETQYF	TGCGCCAGCAGCTTGGCGCTAGCGGAAGAGACCCAGTACTTC
few	-	12	TRBV28	TRBJ1-2	CASSLLDYGYTF	TGTGCCAGCAGTTTATTGGACTATGGCTACACCTTC
-	-	13	TRBV5-1	TRBJ2-1	CASSLAAGNEQFF	TGCGCCAGCAGCTTGGCGGCGGGCAATGAGCAGTTCTTC
few	-	13	TRBV29-1	TRBJ2-3	CSARLGMTDTQYF	TGCAGCGCCCGACTAGGGATGACAGATACGCAGTATTTT
few	-	13	TRBV30	TRBJ2-3	CAWRTVSTDTQYF	TGTGCCTGGAGGACAGTGAGCACAGATACGCAGTATTTT
-	TRBD1	15	TRBV7-2	TRBJ2-3	CASSRSGQGTDTQYF	TGTGCCAGCAGCCGATCCGGACAGGGCACAGATACGCAGTATTTT
few	-	12	TRBV27	TRBJ2-1	CASSLLNNEQFF	TGTGCCAGCAGTTTACTCAACAATGAGCAGTTCTTC
-	TRBD2	17	TRBV5-1	TRBJ2-1	CASSWAPGTSGSGEQFF	TGCGCCAGCAGCTGGGCGCCCGGGACTAGCGGGAGCGGTGAGCAGTTCTTC
few	-	13	TRBV28	TRBJ2-7	CASSSDSSYEQYF	TGTGCCAGCAGTTCGGATAGCTCCTACGAGCAGTACTTC
-	-	12	TRBV29-1	TRBJ1-1	CSVVRTRSEAFF	TGCAGCGTCGTCCGGACTCGTAGTGAAGCTTTCTTT
-	-	16	TRBV30	TRBJ1-2	CAWSVREGASNYGYTF	TGTGCCTGGAGTGTACGAGAAGGGGCCTCTAACTATGGCTACACCTTC
-	-	16	TRBV28	TRBJ1-4	CASSLSAAATNEKLFF	TGTGCCAGCAGTCTCAGCGCCGCGGCAACTAATGAAAAACTGTTTTTT
-	TRBD2	17	TRBV11-3	TRBJ2-3	CASSLGPRRESTDTQYF	TGTGCCAGCAGCTTAGGCCCCAGGCGGGAGAGCACAGATACGCAGTATTTT
-	-	14	TRBV6-5	TRBJ1-5	CASSYDRLNQPQHF	TGTGCCAGCAGTTATGACAGACTCAATCAGCCCCAGCATTTT
few	-	15	TRBV2	TRBJ2-1	CASSEALPGTNEQFF	TGTGCCAGCAGTGAAGCGCTTCCGGGAACCAATGAGCAGTTCTTC
few	-	11	TRBV30	TRBJ1-2	CAWSPTRMSTF	TGTGCCTGGAGTCCGACCCGCATGTCCACCTTC
-	-	17	TRBV4-1	TRBJ2-7	CASSQGRATDRSYEQYF	TGCGCCAGCAGCCAAGGAAGGGCAACGGACCGGTCCTACGAGCAGTACTTC